This T cell receptor beta chain was profiled in a study of blood T cell repertoires in COVID-19. Only in-frame clones appear in the TCRdb table, and some are missing; sequencing was by immunoSEQ multiplex PCR. The sample has 250,000 or so clones; approximately 89% are singletons. A case of COVID-19 had been met by exposed participants within 2 weeks before study entry. This CDR3 contains 11 residues. Germline values: CDR1 MNHEY, CDR2 SVGAGI. With 2 bases removed from V and 8 bases from J, the gap between germline ends came to 6 bases. The genes are TRBV6-5 and TRBJ1-2; no clear D gene. The material sequenced was PBMCs or T cells enriched from blood (not recorded which). The sequence was collected from a woman in her 40s who had been exposed to COVID-19. CDR3 sequence (DNA): TGTGCCAGCAGTTACGCGGGGGGCTACACCTTC. Protein: CASSYAGGYTF.